What follows is one TCR beta chain and its context. The data are from a study of blood T cell repertoires in COVID-19. Profiling relied on immunoSEQ multiplex PCR, and the TCRdb table lists in-frame clones only, not all of them. In the table there are 45,000 to 60,000 clones, 89% of which are singletons. This clonotype originated in a man in his sixties with acute or convalescent COVID-19. Sequenced input: peripheral blood.

CDR3 sequence: CASSAGTYEQYF. For the CDR3, the DNA is TGTGCCAGCAGCGCCGGGACCTACGAGCAGTACTTC. The chain combines TRBV9 with TRBJ2-7; a weak D match, TRBD2 (5 bases). The CDR3 runs 12 residues. Per the germline V gene, CDR1 is SGDLS and CDR2 is YYNGEE. V was clipped by 3 bases and J by 2 bases, with 6 bases between them.